This TCR beta chain was sequenced during a study of blood T cell repertoires in COVID-19. At the level of the study: Acute-phase and convalescent COVID-19 samples originated in the United States, Italy and Spain. The cDNA or gDNA used as material had been derived from T cells, B-cell-depleted T cells, or PBMCs.

Methods used by the authors: Estimation of nucleated cell counts was performed using reference gene primer amplification. Using immunoSEQ multiplex PCR, the repertoire was profiled, and TCRdb retains in-frame clones only, with some absent. Clone size and V and J calls were adopted from that table, with D and trimming inferred from the DNA. Among around 100,000 clones, approximately 90% were seen once, and the ten largest hold 5% to 6.5%. This TCR came from a man aged 45-65 years with acute or convalescent COVID-19. Sequencing used peripheral blood.

CDR3 bases: TGTGCCAGCAGCAAAGGAAACTCTCACGAGCAGTACTTC. Residues: CASSKGNSHEQYF. The chain couples TRBV21-1 to TRBJ2-7; no DNA check was done on the table's D call, TRBD2. TRBV21-1 is a pseudogene segment. The CDR3 extends over 13 amino acids.